This T cell receptor (beta chain) derives from a study of graft-versus-host responses after intestinal transplantation. Overall study: Recipients got multivisceral, liver-intestinal, or isolated intestinal transplants. All recipients got anti-thymocyte globulin induction, then tacrolimus and steroids for approximately 3 years. Overall study findings and caveats: Recipient marrow held GvH clones, some first seen in ileum or blood. The study found high graft-versus-host to host-versus-graft clonal ratios in allografts of patients with graft-donor T cell macrochimerism.

The CDR3 is 14 residues long. CDR1 is SGHTA and CDR2 is FQGNSA in the germline V gene. With 2 bases removed from V and 3 bases from J, the gap between germline ends came to 9 bases. Assay used: immunoSEQ multiplex PCR; TCRdb lists only in-frame clones, some missing. Of about 110,000 clones listed, 85% to 95% are singletons. Worth noting for this clone: The antigen remains unidentified.

This clonotype was obtained from a human donor who was the organ donor for an intestinal transplant. The sequencing here drew on unstimulated CD4+ T cells sorted from spleen or lymph node cells, taken before transplant. The V gene is TRBV7-2, the J gene TRBJ2-3; no clear D gene. The CDR3 bases are TGTGCCAGCAGCTTATTACACTCAACAGATACGCAGTATTTT. It encodes CASSLLHSTDTQYF.